These 6 T cell receptor beta chains share one sample of origin, sequenced in a study of cytomegalovirus exposure and HLA in healthy donors. PCR involved 60 Vbeta and 13 Jbeta primers. The method was immunoSEQ multiplex PCR; TCRdb's version includes in-frame clones alone and lacks a portion of them. Here the sample spans roughly 230,000 clones, roughly 81% being singletons. What was sequenced was PBMCs. The receptors were gathered from a girl aged 2 to 9 in good health and CMV-seronegative.

The chain is built from TRBV15 and TRBJ2-7; possibly TRBD2 for D (6 bases). Trimming stripped 3 bases from V and 2 bases from J, with 20 bases between. Germline V CDR1 and CDR2: LNHNV, YYDKDF (reference sequence). CDR3 length: 17 amino acids. The CDR3 spells CATSSRREWRGTYEQYF. As DNA, the CDR3 is TGTGCCACCAGCAGCCGACGAGAATGGCGGGGCACCTACGAGCAGTACTTC.

The chain uses TRBV19 and TRBJ1-4; a possible D gene is TRBD1 (6 bases). Trimming shortened V by 9 bases and J by 4 bases, and 15 bases separated the two germline ends. Germline CDR1 LNHDA, CDR2 SQIVND (reference sequence). The CDR3 has 14 residues. This CDR3 is CASHSPGVNEKLFF. Here the CDR3 DNA reads TGTGCCAGCCACTCTCCAGGGGTTAATGAAAAACTGTTTTTT.

This clone was found once. The J gene is TRBJ1-3, the V gene TRBV15; 10 bases are a match to TRBD1. J lost 4 bases, V lost 2 bases, and 5 bases had no gene match. Germline V gene data show CDR1 as LNHNV and CDR2 as YYDKDF (reference sequence). This CDR3 is built from 16 residues. As DNA, the CDR3 is TGTGCCACCAGCAGACCGGGACAGGGGATAGGAAACACCATATATTTT. It codes for CATSRPGQGIGNTIYF.

The chain joins TRBV7-8 to TRBJ2-5, with 11 bases aligning to TRBD2. This CDR3 is 15 amino acids long. V gave up 5 bases and J gave up 4 bases; unmatched junction bases: 6. The germline CDR1 and CDR2 sequences are SGHVS and FQNEAQ. CDR3 residues: CASSVSGGDVETQYF. DNA of the CDR3: TGTGCCAGCAGCGTTAGCGGGGGGGACGTAGAGACCCAGTACTTC.

This clone was seen once. J is TRBJ2-5 and V is TRBV5-4; 9 bases line up with TRBD2. The V and J ends lost 0 bases and 3 bases, in that order; junction bases with no gene match: 3. CDR1 and CDR2 from the germline V gene are SGHNT and YYREEE (reference sequence). This CDR3 is built from 15 residues. The CDR3 nucleotides are TGTGCCAGCAGCTTGGCCCAGCGGGGGGAAGAGACCCAGTACTTC. Amino acids: CASSLAQRGEETQYF.

The rearrangement uses TRBV9 and TRBJ1-2; D remains ambiguous. CDR1 SGDLS and CDR2 YYNGEE come from the germline V gene. The CDR3 spans 16 residues. The V end was cut by 4 bases, the J end by 0 bases, with 16 bases between. Here the CDR3 reads CASSSSEREANYGYTF. The CDR3 region has the DNA TGTGCCAGCAGCTCTTCTGAGCGGGAAGCTAACTATGGCTACACCTTC.